Below are 5 T cell receptor beta chains sequenced from a single sample in a study of blood T cell repertoires in COVID-19. The method was immunoSEQ multiplex PCR; TCRdb's version includes in-frame clones alone and lacks a portion of them. The sample records about 220,000 clones, 82% being singletons. Sample: peripheral blood. All receptors come from a woman of 80 years or more with acute or convalescent COVID-19.

The V gene is TRBV4-3, the J gene TRBJ1-1; D not resolved. CDR1 and CDR2 (germline): LGHNA, YSLEER. The CDR3 sequence is 15 residues long. Trimming pared 0 bases from V and 3 bases from J, leaving 11 bases between. CDR3 sequence: CASSQEWREHTEAFF. DNA of the CDR3: TGCGCCAGCAGCCAAGAATGGCGGGAGCACACTGAAGCTTTCTTT.

The chain has TRBV3-1 (or the pseudogene TRBV3-2) and TRBJ1-2; D ambiguous. Deletions cut 3 bases from V and 3 bases from J, with 8 bases between. CDR1 is LGHDT, CDR2 YNNKEL, per germline (reference sequence). The CDR3 extends over 13 amino acids. The CDR3 DNA sequence: TGTGCCAGCAGCCATGGCCGGGACTATGGCTACACCTTC. Translating it yields CASSHGRDYGYTF.

The V and J genes are TRBV12-3 or TRBV12-4 and TRBJ1-2; D uncertain. V dropped 3 bases and J dropped 2 bases, with 7 bases sitting between them. This CDR3 contains 13 residues. The chain's CDR3 is CASSLAQNYGYTF. The CDR3 DNA reads as TGTGCCAGCAGTTTGGCCCAAAACTATGGCTACACCTTC.

A few counts support this clone. The rearrangement links TRBV19 to TRBJ1-5; TRBD1 aligns across 7 bases. CDR1 and CDR2 (germline): LNHDA, SQIVND (reference sequence). The V segment lost 3 bases and the J segment 3 bases; nucleotides outside the gene matches: 5. The CDR3 is 15 amino acids. The CDR3, as DNA: TGTGCCAGTAGTATTCTTGGACAGGACAATCAGCCCCAGCATTTT. As protein: CASSILGQDNQPQHF.

The chain employs TRBV19 and TRBJ1-5, with 8 bases aligning to TRBD1. From germline, CDR1 is LNHDA and CDR2 SQIVND (reference sequence). This CDR3 comprises 15 residues. With V trimmed by 3 bases and J by 2 bases, 3 bases remained unmatched. CDR3 sequence reads: CASSILTGGNQPQHF. The DNA of the CDR3 is TGTGCCAGTAGTATCCTGACAGGGGGCAATCAGCCCCAGCATTTT. Looking up the rest from reference TRBV19 and TRBJ1-5 gives the full variable domain: DGGITQSPKYLFRKEGQNVTLSCEQNLNHDAMYWYRQDPGQGLRLIYYSQIVNDFQKGDIAEGYSVSREKKESFPLTVTSAQKNPTAFYLCASSILTGGNQPQHFGDGTRLSIL.